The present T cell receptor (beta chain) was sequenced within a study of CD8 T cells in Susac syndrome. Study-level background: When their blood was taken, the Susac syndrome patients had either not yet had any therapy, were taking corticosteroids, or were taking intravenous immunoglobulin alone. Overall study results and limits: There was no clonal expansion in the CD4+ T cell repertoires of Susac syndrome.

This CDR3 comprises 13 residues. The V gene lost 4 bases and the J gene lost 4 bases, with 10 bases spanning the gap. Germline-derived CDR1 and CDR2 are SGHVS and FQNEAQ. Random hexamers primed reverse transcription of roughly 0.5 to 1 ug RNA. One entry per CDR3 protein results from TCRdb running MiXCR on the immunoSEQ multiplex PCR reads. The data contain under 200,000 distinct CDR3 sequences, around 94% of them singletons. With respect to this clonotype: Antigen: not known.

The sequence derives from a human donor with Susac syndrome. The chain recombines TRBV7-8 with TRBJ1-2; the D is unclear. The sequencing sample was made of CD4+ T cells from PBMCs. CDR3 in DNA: TGTGCCAGCAGCTCGAGGGTGGCCTATGGCTACACCTTC. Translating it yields CASSSRVAYGYTF.